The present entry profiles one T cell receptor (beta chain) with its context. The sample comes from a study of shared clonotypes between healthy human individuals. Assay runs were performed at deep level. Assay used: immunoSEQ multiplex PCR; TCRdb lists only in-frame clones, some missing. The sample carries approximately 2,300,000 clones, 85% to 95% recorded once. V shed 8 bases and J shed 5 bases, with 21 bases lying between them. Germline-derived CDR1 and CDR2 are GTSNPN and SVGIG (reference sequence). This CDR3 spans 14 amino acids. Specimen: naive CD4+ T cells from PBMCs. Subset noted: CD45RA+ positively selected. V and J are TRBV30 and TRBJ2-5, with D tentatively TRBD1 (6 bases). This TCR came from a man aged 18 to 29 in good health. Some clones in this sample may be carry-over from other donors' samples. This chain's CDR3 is CARDTGPAGETQYF. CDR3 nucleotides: TGTGCCAGAGACACAGGGCCGGCCGGGGAGACCCAGTACTTC.